This T cell receptor beta chain derives from a study of T cells after yellow fever vaccination. This clonotype was detected a few times. The germline V and J ends were trimmed by 4 bases and 10 bases, with 16 bases remaining between them. CDR1 is SQVTM and CDR2 is ANQGSEA in the germline V gene. This CDR3 contains 13 residues. From the 5' RACE reads, TCRdb called clonotypes with MiXCR, one entry per CDR3 protein. The sample includes fewer than 400,000 distinct CDR3 sequences, 6.2% of them seen just once. Sequences were derived from PBMCs, sampled 5 days after the yellow fever booster vaccination. The clonotype comes from a man aged 25-45 years who received the YFV17D yellow fever vaccine. The chain employs TRBV29-1 and TRBJ2-2; no definite D call. CDR3 nucleotide sequence: TGCAGCGTTGGGTCACGGGCCCCCTCGGAGCTGTTTTTT. Its translation: CSVGSRAPSELFF.